The T cell receptor beta chain described here comes from a study of technical replicates of blood from a few donors. The CDR3 runs to 15 residues. V gave up 3 bases and J gave up 4 bases, with 15 bases separating them. Germline lookup yields CDR1 MGHRA and CDR2 YSYEKL. This table comes from immunoSEQ multiplex PCR, and its TCRdb copy is limited to in-frame clones, with some not included. Of 67,000 or so clones in the sample, 80% to 95% were seen once. Sequences were obtained from T cells isolated from PBMCs. The receptor was isolated from a human donor in good health. The V gene is TRBV4-1, the J gene TRBJ2-5; tentative D call: TRBD1 (5 bases). The CDR3 coding sequence is TGCGCCAGCAGCCAGACAGCGAGAAGGGGAGAGACCCAGTACTTC. Its protein is CASSQTARRGETQYF.